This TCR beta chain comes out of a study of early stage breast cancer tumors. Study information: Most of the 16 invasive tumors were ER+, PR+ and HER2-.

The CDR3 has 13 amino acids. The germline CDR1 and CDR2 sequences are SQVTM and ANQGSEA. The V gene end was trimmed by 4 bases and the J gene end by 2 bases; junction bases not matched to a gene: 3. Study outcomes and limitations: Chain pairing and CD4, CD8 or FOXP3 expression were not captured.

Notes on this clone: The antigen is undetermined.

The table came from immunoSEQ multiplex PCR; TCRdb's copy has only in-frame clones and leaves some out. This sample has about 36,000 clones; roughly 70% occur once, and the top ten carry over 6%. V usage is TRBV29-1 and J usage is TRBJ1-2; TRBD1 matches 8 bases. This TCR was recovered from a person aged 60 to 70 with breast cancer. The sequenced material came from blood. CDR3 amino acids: CSVAGGGNYGYTF. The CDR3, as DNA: TGCAGCGTTGCAGGGGGCGGGAACTATGGCTACACCTTC.